A single sample gave rise to the 28 T cell receptor beta chains below, sequenced in a study of T-cell reconstitution after alpha-beta-depleted transplantation in children. TCRbeta library preparation incorporated unique molecular identifiers. In TCRdb, the PCR reads were re-called with MiXCR into one record per CDR3 protein. The repertoire holds 200,000 to 300,000 distinct CDR3 sequences, about 25% seen once, with roughly 2.6% in the top ten. This specimen consisted of PBMCs, obtained before TCRalphabeta/CD19-depleted stem cell transplant. Every receptor here comes from a girl aged 2 to 9 with Fanconi anemia, due to receive a stem cell transplant.

This clonotype occurred many times. CDR3 sequence reads: CSASGRGYEQYF. CDR3 nucleotides: TGCAGTGCCTCAGGAAGGGGGTACGAGCAGTACTTC. The rearrangement links TRBV20-1 to TRBJ2-7; D perhaps matches TRBD1 (6 bases). The CDR3 spans 12 residues. V shed 6 bases and J shed 4 bases, with 13 bases lying between them. CDR1 is DFQATT, CDR2 SNEGSKA, per germline (reference sequence).

This clonotype was counted many times. The chain has TRBV29-1 and TRBJ2-4, with D unclear. Trimming removed 5 bases from V and 0 bases from J, with 14 bases in between. This CDR3 is built from 15 residues. From germline, CDR1 is SQVTM and CDR2 ANQGSEA. Here the CDR3 reads CSVSPSNLAKNIQYF. The CDR3 DNA reads as TGCAGCGTTTCTCCCTCAAATCTAGCCAAAAACATTCAGTACTTC.

This clonotype occurred many times. The chain carries TRBV10-3 and TRBJ1-3; a weak D match, TRBD1 (5 bases). The V and J ends lost 3 bases and 2 bases respectively, with 11 bases between them. The CDR3 extends over 15 amino acids. The germline gives CDR1 ENHRY, CDR2 SYGVKD. CDR3 sequence (DNA): TGTGCCATCAGTGAAAGGACAACGACTGGAAACACCATATATTTT. Its translation: CAISERTTTGNTIYF.

In this sample, this clonotype turned up many times. This chain links TRBV7-2 with TRBJ1-3, with 7 bases fitting TRBD1. After removal of 2 bases from V and 2 bases from J, the junction contained 0 bases not matched to a gene. The CDR3 loop spans 14 amino acids. Germline assignment: CDR1 SGHTA and CDR2 FQGNSA. The DNA for the CDR3 is TGTGCCAGCAGCTTAACAGGGGCTGGAAACACCATATATTTT. It specifies CASSLTGAGNTIYF.

Many counts were recorded for this clonotype. The gene calls are TRBV3-1 and TRBJ2-7, with TRBD2 matching over 13 bases. The CDR3 has 16 amino acids. Germline V gene lookup returns CDR1 LGHDT and CDR2 YNNKEL (reference sequence). J lost 3 bases, V lost 1 base, and 3 bases had no gene match. CDR3 amino acids: CASSQGGLAGYYEQYF. The CDR3 nucleotides read TGTGCCAGCAGCCAAGGGGGACTAGCGGGGTACTACGAGCAGTACTTC.

This clonotype came up a few times. The J gene is TRBJ2-5, the V gene TRBV30; D not resolved. This CDR3 comprises 13 residues. CDR1 and CDR2 from the germline V gene are GTSNPN and SVGIG (reference sequence). V lost 0 bases to trimming and J lost 5 bases, with 10 bases between them. The CDR3 here is CAWSVGVFETQYF. The CDR3 DNA sequence: TGTGCCTGGAGTGTAGGTGTCTTTGAGACCCAGTACTTC.

This clonotype was recorded many times. V and J are TRBV20-1 and TRBJ2-7; 13 nucleotides agree with TRBD2. V lost 3 bases to trimming and J lost 0 bases; unmatched junction nucleotides: 8. Germline V gene data show CDR1 as DFQATT and CDR2 as SNEGSKA (reference sequence). This CDR3 region has 17 residues. The CDR3 here is CSARETSGRYSSYEQYF. CDR3 DNA: TGCAGTGCTAGGGAGACTAGCGGGAGGTATAGCTCCTACGAGCAGTACTTC.

The chain uses TRBV28 and TRBJ2-7, with D unclear. V lost 5 bases and J lost 3, with 14 bases in between. The CDR3 length is 14 residues. Germline V lookup: CDR1 MDHEN, CDR2 SYDVKM. The CDR3: CASSKQPLFYEQYF. CDR3 DNA sequence: TGTGCCAGCAGTAAACAGCCCCTGTTCTACGAGCAGTACTTC.

The table lists this clonotype with many counts. The rearrangement joins TRBV6-2 or TRBV6-3 to TRBJ2-1; TRBD2 agrees at 10 bases. The trim removed 3 bases at V and 6 bases at J, leaving 8 bases unmatched. The CDR3 spans 16 residues. Germline lookup yields CDR1 MNHEY and CDR2 SVGEGT. DNA for the CDR3: TGTGCCAGCAGTTATCCGAGCGGGGGGGATCTCAATGAGCAGTTCTTC. It encodes CASSYPSGGDLNEQFF.

Ten or more counts support this clonotype. CDR3 sequence: CASSPIGGRADTQYF. CDR3 coding DNA: TGTGCCAGCAGCCCCATAGGAGGGAGGGCAGATACGCAGTATTTT. The chain couples TRBV7-3 to TRBJ2-3; TRBD2 aligns across 7 bases. V shed 5 bases, J shed 4 bases, and the junction held 9 bases outside the gene matches. Germline assignment: CDR1 SGHTA and CDR2 FQGTGA. This CDR3 region has 15 residues.

This clonotype was counted only a few times. This chain joins TRBV6-6 and TRBJ2-3, with D unclear. Per the germline V gene, CDR1 is MNHNY and CDR2 is SVGAGI (reference sequence). V lost 2 bases, J lost 10 bases, and 13 bases lay in between. The CDR3 consists of 13 residues. The CDR3 nucleotides are TGTGCCAGCAGTTACCTGAGACTTATCGCGCAGTATTTT. Translation: CASSYLRLIAQYF.

The table lists this clonotype with a count of one. This chain uses TRBV2 with TRBJ2-1; 11 nucleotides align to TRBD1. This CDR3 has 16 residues. CDR1 and CDR2 from the germline V gene are SNHLY and FYNNEI. V lost 10 bases and J lost 8; bases outside the gene matches: 16. CDR3 nucleotide sequence: TGTGCCACCGGACAGGGGGCTTATCAGCCACACGATGAGCAGTTCTTC. This translates into CATGQGAYQPHDEQFF. The variable domain in full, completed from reference TRBV2 and TRBJ2-1, reads EPEVTQTPSHQVTQMGQEVILRCVPISNHLYFYWYRQILGQKVEFLVSFYNNEISEKSEIFDDQFSVERPDGSNFTLKIRSTKLEDSAMYFCATGQGAYQPHDEQFFGPGTRLTVL.

This clonotype was picked up a small number of times. The chain has TRBV5-1 and TRBJ2-7, with 7 nucleotides matching TRBD1. Trimming cost V 4 bases and J 4 bases; bases outside gene matches: 2. This CDR3 spans 12 amino acids. CDR1 and CDR2 (germline): SGHRS, YFSETQ. CDR3 bases: TGCGCCAGCAGCACGGGACAGTACGAGCAGTACTTC. Its translation is CASSTGQYEQYF.

Worth noting for this clonotype: A much larger clone lies a single base off, so this may be a read error. The chain recombines TRBV29-1 with TRBJ2-7; 10 positions match TRBD1. The J segment lost 2 bases and the V segment lost 5 bases, leaving 3 bases of the junction unmatched. Germline loops: CDR1 SQVTM, CDR2 ANQGSEA. The CDR3 contains 13 residues. Here the CDR3 reads CSVTGTGAYEQYF. The CDR3 nucleotides read TGCAGCGTTACCGGGACAGGGGCCTACGAGCAGTACTTC.

This clonotype was seen a handful of times. This chain connects TRBV7-2 to TRBJ2-7; D is uncertain. The CDR3 contains 14 residues. Per the germline V gene, CDR1 is SGHTA and CDR2 is FQGNSA. The V gene lost 0 bases and the J gene lost 4 bases, with 10 bases spanning the gap. The CDR3 DNA reads TGTGCCAGCAGCTTAGCTCGACCCCGATACGAGCAGTACTTC. It yields the protein CASSLARPRYEQYF. Based on the CDR3 plus reference TRBV7-2 and TRBJ2-7, the full variable domain is GAGVSQSPSNKVTEKGKDVELRCDPISGHTALYWYRQSLGQGLEFLIYFQGNSAPDKSGLPSDRFSAERTGGSVSTLTIQRTQQEDSAVYLCASSLARPRYEQYFGPGTRLTVT.

This clonotype occurred many times. The chain combines TRBV29-1 with TRBJ2-1; TRBD1 might be the D (5 bases). Germline V gives CDR1 SQVTM, CDR2 ANQGSEA. Trimming took 1 base from V and 2 from J, leaving 6 bases between them. The CDR3 runs 13 residues. The DNA of the CDR3 is TGCAGCGTTGAAGGGGGCACCTACAATGAGCAGTTCTTC. It codes for CSVEGGTYNEQFF.

This clonotype appeared many times. V and J are TRBV12-3 or TRBV12-4 and TRBJ2-2, with 8 bases aligning to TRBD1. This CDR3 region has 14 residues. J gave up 7 bases and V 6 bases, and 7 bases lay outside the gene matches. The CDR3 sequence: CASSRQGWDGELFF. CDR3 sequence (DNA): TGTGCCAGCAGCCGACAGGGGTGGGACGGGGAGCTGTTTTTT.

This clonotype has a handful of counts. V gene TRBV29-1 combines with J gene TRBJ1-2, with D perhaps matching TRBD1 (6 bases). The V and J ends lost 4 bases and 1 base respectively, with 10 bases between them. Germline V gene sequence: CDR1 SQVTM, CDR2 ANQGSEA. CDR3 length: 13 amino acids. The CDR3 DNA reads as TGCAGCGTTGCGGGGGGCAGTAACTATGGCTACACCTTC. It specifies CSVAGGSNYGYTF.

A few counts support this clonotype. V is TRBV12-3 or TRBV12-4 and J is TRBJ2-3; 9 nucleotides agree with TRBD2. The ends lost 6 bases at V and 1 base at J; junction bases unmatched: 14. This CDR3 region has 18 residues. The CDR3 reads CASSRGRAGIMGTDTQYF. CDR3 DNA: TGTGCCAGCAGCCGCGGGAGGGCCGGGATCATGGGCACAGATACGCAGTATTTT.

V is TRBV12-3 or TRBV12-4 and J is TRBJ2-7; 12 bases are a match to TRBD2. J gave up 3 bases and V 4 bases, and 13 bases lay outside the gene matches. The CDR3 length is 18 residues. CDR3 coding DNA: TGTGCCAGCAGTTGGTCTAGCGGGGGGGATCACCGATACTACGAGCAGTACTTC. The encoded protein is CASSWSSGGDHRYYEQYF.

V and J are TRBV6-1 and TRBJ2-7; 8 bases match TRBD1. The CDR3 has 14 residues. Trimming cost V 6 bases and J 3 bases; bases outside gene matches: 7. CDR1 is MNHNS, CDR2 SASEGT, per germline. CDR3 in DNA: TGTGCCAGCAGATCCTACAGGGGGGACTACGAGCAGTACTTC. It encodes CASRSYRGDYEQYF.

This clonotype was seen at least ten times. This chain joins TRBV27 and TRBJ2-4, with 9 bases aligning to TRBD1. Germline lookup yields CDR1 MNHEY and CDR2 SMNVEV (reference sequence). CDR3 length equals 13 residues. Trimming removed 4 bases from V and 8 bases from J; junction bases left unmatched: 3. The CDR3 region is CASSSGQGYIQYF. The DNA for the CDR3 is TGTGCCAGCAGTTCAGGACAGGGGTACATTCAGTACTTC.

The rearrangement joins TRBV18 to TRBJ2-7, with D perhaps TRBD1 (6 bases). Germline assignment: CDR1 KGHSH and CDR2 LQKENI. CDR3 length: 19 residues. Trimming pared 1 base from V and 0 bases from J, leaving 22 bases between. The CDR3 reads CASSPLSQGSGLSSYEQYF. The CDR3 DNA sequence: TGTGCCAGCTCACCACTTTCACAGGGCTCCGGTCTTAGCTCCTACGAGCAGTACTTC.

The V call is TRBV20-1, the J call TRBJ2-3, with a weak D call TRBD1 (5 bases). This CDR3 is built from 15 residues. CDR1 and CDR2 (germline): DFQATT, SNEGSKA (reference sequence). Trimming removed 7 bases from V and 0 bases from J, with 17 bases in between. CDR3: CSGGRRQPSTDTQYF. CDR3 nucleotides: TGCAGTGGTGGTCGCCGACAGCCTAGCACAGATACGCAGTATTTT.

This clonotype was counted ten times or more. The V and J genes are TRBV25-1 and TRBJ1-2, with D tentatively TRBD1 (6 bases). The CDR3 extends over 13 amino acids. Trimming pared 8 bases from V and 4 bases from J, leaving 14 bases between. Germline V gives CDR1 MGHDK, CDR2 SYGVNS. The CDR3 nucleotides are TGTGCCAGCGAAGAGGACAGTTCCTATGGCTACACCTTC. Its translation is CASEEDSSYGYTF.

At least ten counts were recorded for this clonotype. J is TRBJ2-1 and V is TRBV7-9; D call uncertain. CDR3 length: 15 amino acids. CDR1 is SEHNR and CDR2 is FQNEAQ in the germline V gene (reference sequence). V lost 5 bases, J lost 8 bases, and 19 bases lay in between. In DNA, the CDR3 is TGTGCCAGCAGCACCCAAATCGCGCGCGGCGATGAGCAGTTCTTC. Protein: CASSTQIARGDEQFF.

V gene TRBV5-1 combines with J gene TRBJ2-3, with 9 bases matching TRBD1. Germline V gives CDR1 SGHRS, CDR2 YFSETQ. The junction had 10 bases not matched to a gene; V was cut back by 0 bases and J by 5 bases. The CDR3 sequence is 17 residues long. The CDR3, as DNA: TGCGCCAGCAGCTTGGACAGGGGGCAGGCCTTGGGAGATACGCAGTATTTT. Amino acid sequence: CASSLDRGQALGDTQYF.

The rearrangement uses TRBV6-2 or TRBV6-3 and TRBJ2-5; D unresolved. CDR3 size: 13 residues. Germline V CDR1 and CDR2: MNHEY, SVGEGT. The V and J ends lost 7 bases and 5 bases respectively, with 14 bases between them. CDR3 amino acids: CASKGLGKETQYF. CDR3 nucleotides: TGTGCCAGCAAAGGATTGGGGAAGGAGACCCAGTACTTC.